The 6 T cell receptor beta chains given below trace back to one sample, sequenced in a study of identical twins. TCRdb used MiXCR to reprocess the 5' RACE reads, holding one entry per CDR3 protein. The sample holds roughly 750,000 distinct CDR3 sequences, approximately 21% seen once. Separately, the same data were catalogued under a study of T cells expressing NK-cell markers.

Sequenced sample: PBMCs. The receptor set was obtained from a woman younger than 35 in good health.

This clonotype has just a few counts. This chain joins TRBV4-3 and TRBJ2-1; 14 bases align to TRBD2. The CDR3 extends over 16 amino acids. CDR1 LGHNA and CDR2 YSLEER come from the germline V gene. The junction had 13 bases not matched to a gene; V was cut back by 3 bases and J by 15 bases. The CDR3 DNA is TGCGCCAGCAGCCATGACTCCGGGACTAGCGGGAGTAGCCCGTTCTTC. This sequence encodes CASSHDSGTSGSSPFF.

This clonotype occurred a few times. CDR3 sequence (DNA): TGTGCCAGCAGGGGACAGGGGACGGCCGGGGAGCTGTTTTTT. Protein sequence: CASRGQGTAGELFF. The V gene is TRBV6-1, the J gene TRBJ2-2, with 10 nucleotides matching TRBD1. J gave up 6 bases and V 6 bases, and 4 bases lay outside the gene matches. The CDR3 is 14 amino acids. Germline CDR1 reads MNHNS; CDR2 reads SASEGT.

The rearrangement links TRBV7-8 to TRBJ2-2; no clear D gene. This CDR3 has 15 residues. Trimming took 3 bases from V and 3 from J, leaving 11 bases between them. Germline V gene sequence: CDR1 SGHVS, CDR2 FQNEAQ. CDR3 residues: CASSLDGRDTGELFF. In nucleotides, the CDR3 is TGTGCCAGCAGCTTGGACGGCCGGGACACCGGGGAGCTGTTTTTT. The full variable domain, completed using reference TRBV7-8 and TRBJ2-2, is GAGVSQSPRYKVAKRGQDVALRCDPISGHVSLFWYQQALGQGPEFLTYFQNEAQLDKSGLPSDRFFAERPEGSVSTLKIQRTQQEDSAVYLCASSLDGRDTGELFFGEGSRLTVL.

CDR3 coding DNA: TGCAGTGCTAGTTTGTTTCCCAAGGGTTCCACAGATACGCAGTATTTT. It translates to CSASLFPKGSTDTQYF. The gene calls are TRBV20-1 and TRBJ2-3; D unclear. V dropped 3 bases and J dropped 2 bases, with 18 bases sitting between them. The CDR3 is made up of 16 amino acids. Per the germline V gene, CDR1 is DFQATT and CDR2 is SNEGSKA (reference sequence).

V usage is TRBV3-1 and J usage is TRBJ2-7; tentative D call: TRBD2 (5 bases). Trimming took off 2 bases at V and 6 bases at J, with 23 bases between the two ends. The CDR3 has 17 residues. Germline loops: CDR1 LGHDT, CDR2 YNNKEL (reference sequence). CDR3 residues: CASSQQVRDVGVAEQYF. The CDR3 region has the DNA TGTGCCAGCAGCCAACAGGTCCGGGATGTGGGTGTGGCCGAGCAGTACTTC.

V and J are TRBV5-5 and TRBJ2-2, with 9 bases lining up with TRBD1. The ends lost 0 bases at V and 7 bases at J; junction bases unmatched: 7. CDR3 length: 16 residues. Germline values: CDR1 SGHKS, CDR2 YYEKEE (reference sequence). The CDR3 spells CASSLARDREVGELFF. As DNA, the CDR3 is TGTGCCAGCAGCTTGGCTAGGGACAGGGAGGTCGGGGAGCTGTTTTTT. The complete variable domain, with remaining parts taken from reference TRBV5-5 and TRBJ2-2, reads DAGVTQSPTHLIKTRGQQVTLRCSPISGHKSVSWYQQVLGQGPQFIFQYYEKEERGRGNFPDRFSARQFPNYSSELNVNALLLGDSALYLCASSLARDREVGELFFGEGSRLTVL.